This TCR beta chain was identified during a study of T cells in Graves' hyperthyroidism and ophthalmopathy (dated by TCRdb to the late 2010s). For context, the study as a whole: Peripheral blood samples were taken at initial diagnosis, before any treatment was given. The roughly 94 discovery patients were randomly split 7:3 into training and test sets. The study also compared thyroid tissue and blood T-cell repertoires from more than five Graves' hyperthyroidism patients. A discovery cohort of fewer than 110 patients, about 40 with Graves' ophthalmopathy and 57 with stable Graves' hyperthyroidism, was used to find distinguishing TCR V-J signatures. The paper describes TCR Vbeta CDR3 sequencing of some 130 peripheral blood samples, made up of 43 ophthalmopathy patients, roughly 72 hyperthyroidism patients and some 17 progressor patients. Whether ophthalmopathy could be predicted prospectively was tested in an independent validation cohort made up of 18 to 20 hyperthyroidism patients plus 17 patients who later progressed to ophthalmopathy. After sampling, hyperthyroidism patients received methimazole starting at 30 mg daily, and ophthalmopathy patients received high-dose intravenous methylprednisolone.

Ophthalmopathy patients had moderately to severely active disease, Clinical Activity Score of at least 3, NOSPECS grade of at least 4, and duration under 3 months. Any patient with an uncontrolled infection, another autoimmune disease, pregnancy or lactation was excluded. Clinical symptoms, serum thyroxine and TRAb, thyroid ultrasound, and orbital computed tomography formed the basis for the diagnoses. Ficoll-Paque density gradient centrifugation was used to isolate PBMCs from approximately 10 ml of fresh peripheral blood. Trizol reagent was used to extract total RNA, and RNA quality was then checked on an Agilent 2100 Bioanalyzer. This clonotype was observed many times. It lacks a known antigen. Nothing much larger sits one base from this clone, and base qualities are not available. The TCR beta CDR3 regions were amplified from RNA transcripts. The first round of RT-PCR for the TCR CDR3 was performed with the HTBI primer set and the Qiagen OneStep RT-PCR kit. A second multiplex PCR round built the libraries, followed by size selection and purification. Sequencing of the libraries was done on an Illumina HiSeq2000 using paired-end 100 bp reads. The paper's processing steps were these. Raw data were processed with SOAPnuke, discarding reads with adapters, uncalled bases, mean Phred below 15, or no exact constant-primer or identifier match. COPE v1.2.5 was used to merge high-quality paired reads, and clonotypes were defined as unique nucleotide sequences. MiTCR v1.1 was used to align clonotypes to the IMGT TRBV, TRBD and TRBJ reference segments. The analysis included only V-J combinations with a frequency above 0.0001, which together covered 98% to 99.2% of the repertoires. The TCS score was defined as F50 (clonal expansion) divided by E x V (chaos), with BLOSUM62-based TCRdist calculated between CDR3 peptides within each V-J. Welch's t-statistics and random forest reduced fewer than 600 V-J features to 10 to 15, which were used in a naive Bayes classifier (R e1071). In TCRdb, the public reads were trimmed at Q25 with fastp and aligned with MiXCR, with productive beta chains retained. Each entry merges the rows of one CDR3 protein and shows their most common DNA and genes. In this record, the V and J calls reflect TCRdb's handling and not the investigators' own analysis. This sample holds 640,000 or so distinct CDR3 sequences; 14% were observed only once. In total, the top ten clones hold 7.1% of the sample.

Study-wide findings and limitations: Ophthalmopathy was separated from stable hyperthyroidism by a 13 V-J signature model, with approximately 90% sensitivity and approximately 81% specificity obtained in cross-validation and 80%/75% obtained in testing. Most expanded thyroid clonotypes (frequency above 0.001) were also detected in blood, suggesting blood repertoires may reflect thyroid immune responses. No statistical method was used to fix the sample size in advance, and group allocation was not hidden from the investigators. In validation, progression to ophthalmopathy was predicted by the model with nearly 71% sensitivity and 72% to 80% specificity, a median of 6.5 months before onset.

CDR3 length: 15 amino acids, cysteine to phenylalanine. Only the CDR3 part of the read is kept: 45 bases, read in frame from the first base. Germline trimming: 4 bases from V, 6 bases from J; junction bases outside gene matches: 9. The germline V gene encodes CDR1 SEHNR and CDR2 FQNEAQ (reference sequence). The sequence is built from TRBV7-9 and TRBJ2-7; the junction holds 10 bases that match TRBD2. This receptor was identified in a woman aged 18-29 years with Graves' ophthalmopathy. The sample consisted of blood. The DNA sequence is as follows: TGTGCCAGCAGCTCTCTAGCGGGAGTCCTGGGCGAGCAGTACTTC. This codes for CASSSLAGVLGEQYF. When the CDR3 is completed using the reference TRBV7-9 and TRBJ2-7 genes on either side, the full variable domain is DTGVSQNPRHKITKRGQNVTFRCDPISEHNRLYWYRQTLGQGPEFLTYFQNEAQLEKSRLLSDRFSAERPKGSFSTLEIQRTEQGDSAMYLCASSSLAGVLGEQYFGPGTRLTVT.